This section outlines one T cell receptor beta chain sequence together with its context. Its specificity is not known. TCRdb re-derived calls from the reads in MiXCR, one entry per CDR3 protein. Among 450,000 to 550,000 distinct CDR3 sequences listed, about two fifths were seen once. Trimming pared 5 bases from V and 1 base from J, leaving 9 bases between. This CDR3 has 13 residues. The V gene's germline CDR1 is DFQATT and CDR2 SNEGSKA (reference sequence). These data belong to a study of T cell repertoires in cytomegalovirus infection. The receptor comes from a human donor in good health (CMV status not recorded). Some clones in this sample may be carry-over from other donors' samples. The rearrangement links TRBV20-1 to TRBJ2-1; possibly TRBD2 for D (6 bases). This specimen was cultured PBMCs, taken from culture after CMV antigen stimulation. This CDR3 reads CSAGGISYNEQFF. CDR3 bases: TGCAGTGCTGGCGGGATATCCTACAATGAGCAGTTCTTC.